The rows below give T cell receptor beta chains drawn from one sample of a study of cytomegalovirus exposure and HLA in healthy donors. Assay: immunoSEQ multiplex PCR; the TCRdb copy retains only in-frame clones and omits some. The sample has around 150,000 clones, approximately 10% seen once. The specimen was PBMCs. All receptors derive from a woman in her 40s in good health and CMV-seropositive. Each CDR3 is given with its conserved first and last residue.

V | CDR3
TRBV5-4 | CASSTALNTEAFF
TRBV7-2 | CASSLDSSYNEQFF
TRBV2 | CASRDRTSGGAYEQYF
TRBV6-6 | CASSYRGNQETQYF
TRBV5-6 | CASSPWDLRTDTQYF
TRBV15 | CATSRGGNGNTEAFF
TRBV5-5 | CASRAARGGTNEKLFF
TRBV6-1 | CASIAGTHQETQYF
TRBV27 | CASSPSGANTEAFF
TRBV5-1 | CASSSVLRGTEAFF
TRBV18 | CASSLGTGKYF
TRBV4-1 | CASSQIRDLNIQYF
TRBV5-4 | CASSLEMRDTQYF
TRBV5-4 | CASSPQGAANNSPLHF
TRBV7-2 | CASTPRDWGIHQYF
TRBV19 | CASSIPLTGVNQPQHF
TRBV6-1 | CAAAGIFPDQPQHF
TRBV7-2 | CASSFRQVSYEQYF
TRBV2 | CASNPTSHNEQFF
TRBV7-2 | CASSLGRVLSTEAFF
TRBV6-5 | CASSYVPGSAGELFF
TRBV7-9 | CASSLRTGSTTEAFF
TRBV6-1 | CASSEGLHLTDTQYF
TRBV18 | CASSPEVQDTQYF
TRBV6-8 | CASSTRQGHYQPQHF
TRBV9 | CASSDGLSYNEQFF
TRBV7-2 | CASKRRPQETQYF
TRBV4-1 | CASSQDPQETQYF
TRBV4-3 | CATLDPYEQYF
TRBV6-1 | CASSAPSADSYEQYF
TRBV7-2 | CASSRDRGDEKLFF
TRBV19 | CASSPTAFYGYTF
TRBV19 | CASSMDGGTYNEQFF
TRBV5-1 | CASSRTSESYEQYF
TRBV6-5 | CASSPQTAYEQYF
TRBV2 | CASSEDRGPPGNTIYF
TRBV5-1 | CASSPTGQGDEQFF
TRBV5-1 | CASSLAEGVGTEAFF
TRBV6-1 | CASSDSGRFATEAFF
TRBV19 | CASSIRRTGRDNEQFF
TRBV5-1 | CASSLSGGLGTDTQYF
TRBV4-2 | CASSQDEGRVGQMGEKLFF
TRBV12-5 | CASGPGTGGLYEQYF
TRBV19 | CASSLPRGEEGEAFF
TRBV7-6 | CASSLGQNTEAFF
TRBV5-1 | CASSALTGDGGTGELFF
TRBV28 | CASSLPETGYTF
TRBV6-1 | CASLGLNYGYTF
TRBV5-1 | CASSLAGEDQPQHF
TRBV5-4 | CASSLEAGARGTEAFF
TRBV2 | CASRGQGSYEQYF
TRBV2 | CASSRDSRNQPQHF
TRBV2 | CASGASAGASPDTQYF